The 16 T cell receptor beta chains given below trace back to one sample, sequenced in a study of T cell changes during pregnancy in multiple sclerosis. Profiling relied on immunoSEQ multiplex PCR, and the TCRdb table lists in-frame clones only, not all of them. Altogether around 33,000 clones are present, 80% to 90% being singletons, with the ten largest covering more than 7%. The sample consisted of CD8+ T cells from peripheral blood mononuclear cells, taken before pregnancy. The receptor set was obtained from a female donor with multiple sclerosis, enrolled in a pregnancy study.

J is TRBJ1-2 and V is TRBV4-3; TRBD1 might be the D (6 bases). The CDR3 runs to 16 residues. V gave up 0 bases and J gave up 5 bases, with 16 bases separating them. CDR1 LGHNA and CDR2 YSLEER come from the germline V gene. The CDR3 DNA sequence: TGCGCCAGCAGCCAAGACGTCGGAACAGGGTGGTATGGCTACACCTTC. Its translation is CASSQDVGTGWYGYTF.

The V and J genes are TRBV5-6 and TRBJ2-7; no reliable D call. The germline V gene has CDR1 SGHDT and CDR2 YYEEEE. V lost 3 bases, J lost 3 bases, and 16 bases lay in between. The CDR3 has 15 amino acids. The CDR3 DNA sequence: TGTGCCAGCAGCTATGGTGACTTCGCTAACTACGAGCAGTACTTC. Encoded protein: CASSYGDFANYEQYF. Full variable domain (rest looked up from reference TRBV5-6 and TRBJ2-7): DAGVTQSPTHLIKTRGQQVTLRCSPKSGHDTVSWYQQALGQGPQFIFQYYEEEERQRGNFPDRFSGHQFPNYSSELNVNALLLGDSALYLCASSYGDFANYEQYFGPGTRLTVT.

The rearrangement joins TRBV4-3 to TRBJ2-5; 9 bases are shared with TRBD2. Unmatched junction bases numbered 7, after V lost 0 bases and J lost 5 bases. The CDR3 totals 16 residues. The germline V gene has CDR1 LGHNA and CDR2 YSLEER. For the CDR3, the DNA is TGCGCCAGCAGCCAAGACGGTCGCGGGGGGGCGGAGACCCAGTACTTC. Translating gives CASSQDGRGGAETQYF.

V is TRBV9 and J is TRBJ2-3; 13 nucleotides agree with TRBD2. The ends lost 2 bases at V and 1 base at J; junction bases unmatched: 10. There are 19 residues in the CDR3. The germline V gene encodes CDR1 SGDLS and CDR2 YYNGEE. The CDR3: CASSVRGTSGALGTDTQYF. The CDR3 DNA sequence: TGTGCCAGCAGCGTGAGGGGGACTAGCGGGGCTCTCGGCACAGATACGCAGTATTTT.

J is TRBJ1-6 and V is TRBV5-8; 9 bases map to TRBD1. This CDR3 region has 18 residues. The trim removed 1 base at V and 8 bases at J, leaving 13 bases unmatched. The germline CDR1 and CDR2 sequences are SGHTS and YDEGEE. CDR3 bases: TGTGCCAGCAGCTTGTCGGGTGTTTGGGACAGGGCAGATTCACCCCTCCACTTT. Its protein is CASSLSGVWDRADSPLHF.

CDR3: CATSTRGGGNEQFF. The CDR3 nucleotides are TGTGCCACCAGCACGCGCGGGGGAGGTAATGAGCAGTTCTTC. The J gene is TRBJ2-1, the V gene TRBV15; 7 bases line up with TRBD2. This CDR3 is built from 14 residues. V shed 4 bases, J shed 7 bases, and the junction held 7 bases outside the gene matches. Germline V CDR1 and CDR2: LNHNV, YYDKDF (reference sequence).

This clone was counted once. CDR3 sequence: CASSLTGTGGGEQFF. In nucleotides, the CDR3 is TGTGCCAGCAGTCTTACCGGGACAGGGGGTGGTGAGCAGTTCTTC. The J gene is TRBJ2-1, the V gene TRBV6-6, with 11 positions matching TRBD1. Losses at the gene ends were 5 bases for V and 9 bases for J; bases not matched to a gene: 9. This CDR3 spans 15 amino acids. CDR1 and CDR2 (germline): MNHNY, SVGAGI (reference sequence).

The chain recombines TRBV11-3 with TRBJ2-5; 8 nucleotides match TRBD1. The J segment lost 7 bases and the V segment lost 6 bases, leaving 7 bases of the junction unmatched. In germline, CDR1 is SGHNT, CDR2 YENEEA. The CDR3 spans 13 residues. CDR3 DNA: TGTGCCAGCAGTCTCCAGGGGGCTGGGACCCAGTACTTC. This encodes CASSLQGAGTQYF. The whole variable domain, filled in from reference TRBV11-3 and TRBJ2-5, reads EAGVVQSPRYKIIEKKQPVAFWCNPISGHNTLYWYLQNLGQGPELLIRYENEEAVDDSQLPKDRFSAERLKGVDSTLKIQPAELGDSAVYLCASSLQGAGTQYFGPGTRLLVL.

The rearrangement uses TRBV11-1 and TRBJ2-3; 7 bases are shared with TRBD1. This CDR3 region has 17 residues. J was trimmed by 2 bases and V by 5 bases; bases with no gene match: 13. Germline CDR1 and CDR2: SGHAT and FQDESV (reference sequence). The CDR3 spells CASSLWDSRDLTDTQYF. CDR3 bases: TGTGCCAGCAGCCTGTGGGACAGTCGGGACCTCACAGATACGCAGTATTTT.

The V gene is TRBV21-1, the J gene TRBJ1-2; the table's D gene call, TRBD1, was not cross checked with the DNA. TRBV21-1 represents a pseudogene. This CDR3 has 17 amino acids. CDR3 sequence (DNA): TGTGCCAGCAGCAAGACGGAGACTGACGTAGGGGCCGTCGGCTACACCTTC. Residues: CASSKTETDVGAVGYTF.

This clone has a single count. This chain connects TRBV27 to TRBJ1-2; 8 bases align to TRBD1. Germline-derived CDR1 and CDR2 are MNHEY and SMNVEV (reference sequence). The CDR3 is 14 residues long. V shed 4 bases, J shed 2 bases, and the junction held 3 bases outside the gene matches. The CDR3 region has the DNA TGTGCCAGCAGTTCCGGACAGGGAAACTATGGCTACACCTTC. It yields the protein CASSSGQGNYGYTF.

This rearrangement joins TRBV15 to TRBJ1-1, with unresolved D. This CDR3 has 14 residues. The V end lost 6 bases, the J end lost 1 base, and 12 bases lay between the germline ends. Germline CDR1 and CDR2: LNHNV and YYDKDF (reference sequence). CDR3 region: CATSFGGENTEAFF. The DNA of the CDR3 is TGTGCCACCAGTTTTGGAGGTGAGAACACTGAAGCTTTCTTT. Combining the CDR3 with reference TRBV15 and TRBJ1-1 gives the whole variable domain DAMVIQNPRYQVTQFGKPVTLSCSQTLNHNVMYWYQQKSSQAPKLLFHYYDKDFNNEADTPDNFQSRRPNTSFCFLDIRSPGLGDTAMYLCATSFGGENTEAFFGQGTRLTVV.

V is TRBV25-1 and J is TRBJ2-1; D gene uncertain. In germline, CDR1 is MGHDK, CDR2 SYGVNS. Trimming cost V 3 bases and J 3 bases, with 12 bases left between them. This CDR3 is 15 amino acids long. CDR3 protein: CASSDPASDYNEQFF. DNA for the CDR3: TGTGCCAGCAGTGACCCAGCGAGTGACTACAATGAGCAGTTCTTC.

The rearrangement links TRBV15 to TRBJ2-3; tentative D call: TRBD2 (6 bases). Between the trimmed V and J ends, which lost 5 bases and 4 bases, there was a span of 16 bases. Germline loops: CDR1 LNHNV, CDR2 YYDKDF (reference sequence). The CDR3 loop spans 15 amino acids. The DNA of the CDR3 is TGTGCCACCAGCCCGGCGAGGGAGGCGGCAGATACGCAGTATTTT. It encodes CATSPAREAADTQYF.

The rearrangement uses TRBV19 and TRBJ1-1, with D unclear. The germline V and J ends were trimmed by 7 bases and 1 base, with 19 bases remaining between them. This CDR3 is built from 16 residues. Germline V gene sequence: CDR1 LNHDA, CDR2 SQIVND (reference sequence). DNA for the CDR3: TGTGCCAGTACCTCAAGGTCGGAGGGCCAGAACACTGAAGCTTTCTTT. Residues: CASTSRSEGQNTEAFF.

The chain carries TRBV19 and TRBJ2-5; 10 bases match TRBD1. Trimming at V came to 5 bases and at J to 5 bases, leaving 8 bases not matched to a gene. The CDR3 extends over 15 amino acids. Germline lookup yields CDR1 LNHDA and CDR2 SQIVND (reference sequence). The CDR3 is CASSYGTGEAETQYF. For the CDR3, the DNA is TGTGCCAGTAGTTACGGGACAGGGGAGGCGGAGACCCAGTACTTC. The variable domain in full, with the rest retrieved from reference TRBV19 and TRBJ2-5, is DGGITQSPKYLFRKEGQNVTLSCEQNLNHDAMYWYRQDPGQGLRLIYYSQIVNDFQKGDIAEGYSVSREKKESFPLTVTSAQKNPTAFYLCASSYGTGEAETQYFGPGTRLLVL.